A selection of T cell receptor beta chains follows, all from one sample in a study of OX40 agonist ivuxolimab in advanced cancers. Method: immunoSEQ multiplex PCR; TCRdb's copy keeps in-frame clones and lacks some. The sample shows about 73,000 clones, around 90% of them seen only once. The sample here was CD4+ or CD8+ T cells sorted from blood, taken in a trial of the OX40 agonist ivuxolimab. The receptors stem from an adult with an advanced solid tumor such as melanoma, head and neck, liver or kidney cancer. CDR3s include the opening cysteine and the closing phenylalanine or tryptophan. A D gene is named only where the DNA matches it firmly. Some rows have no size entry. The others give once, few or many, or a class for an expanded clone.

CDR3aa	CDR3nt	d_gene	j_gene	abundance	v_gene
CASRGTSGRISGELFF	TGTGCCAGCAGGGGGACTAGCGGGAGGATCTCCGGGGAGCTGTTTTTT	TRBD2	TRBJ2-2	once	TRBV27
CASTGPSGSYEQYF	TGTGCCAGCACGGGCCCTAGCGGATCCTACGAGCAGTACTTC	TRBD2	TRBJ2-7	NA	TRBV7-3
CASSGGTVASGNTIYF	TGTGCCAGTAGTGGTGGGACGGTCGCCTCCGGAAACACCATATATTTT	NA	TRBJ1-3	NA	TRBV19
CASRLGLASWETQYF	TGTGCCAGCAGGCTCGGACTAGCGAGTTGGGAGACCCAGTACTTC	TRBD2	TRBJ2-5	NA	TRBV28
CASSPGVAVAQETQYF	TGTGCCAGCAGCCCGGGAGTAGCAGTGGCCCAAGAGACCCAGTACTTC	NA	TRBJ2-5	NA	TRBV5-5
CASSLVGSYNEQFF	TGTGCCAGCAGCTTGGTGGGCTCCTACAATGAGCAGTTCTTC	NA	TRBJ2-1	many	TRBV7-3
CATSSTGAANQPQHF	TGTGCCACCAGCAGCACAGGGGCGGCAAATCAGCCCCAGCATTTT	TRBD1	TRBJ1-5	once	TRBV15
CASGEGNTGELFF	TGTGCCAGCGGGGAGGGTAACACCGGGGAGCTGTTTTTT	TRBD2	TRBJ2-2	NA	TRBV27
CASSFQSGSAEAFF	TGTGCCAGCAGCTTTCAGAGTGGAAGTGCTGAAGCTTTCTTT	NA	TRBJ1-1	NA	TRBV11-2
CASSQTGPEYEQYF	TGTGCCAGCAGCCAAACGGGCCCCGAGTACGAGCAGTACTTC	NA	TRBJ2-7	NA	TRBV27
CASSLRVAYNEQFF	TGTGCCAGTTCCCTCAGGGTAGCCTACAATGAGCAGTTCTTC	NA	TRBJ2-1	NA	TRBV19
CASSPMAGTSNEQYF	TGTGCCAGTAGTCCTATGGCAGGGACTTCCAACGAGCAGTACTTC	NA	TRBJ2-7	NA	TRBV19
CASSFGPAGGRAEAFF	TGTGCCAGCAGCTTTGGCCCAGCGGGGGGGCGAGCTGAAGCTTTCTTT	NA	TRBJ1-1	NA	TRBV7-8
CASSLGAGGKYF	TGTGCCAGCAGCTTAGGTGCTGGGGGCAAGTACTTC	NA	TRBJ2-4	NA	TRBV13
CASKPPAGRTPEAFF	TGTGCCAGCAAACCCCCCGCAGGACGTACCCCTGAAGCTTTCTTT	NA	TRBJ1-1	NA	TRBV6-1
CASSLRVQADTQYF	TGTGCCAGCAGTTTAAGGGTGCAAGCAGATACGCAGTATTTT	NA	TRBJ2-3	NA	TRBV27
CASSLDPTGFRYEQYF	TGTGCCAGCAGCTTAGACCCGACAGGTTTTAGGTACGAGCAGTACTTC	NA	TRBJ2-7	NA	TRBV11-2
CASSLVPGETQYF	TGCGCCAGCAGCTTGGTCCCAGGGGAGACCCAGTACTTC	NA	TRBJ2-5	NA	TRBV5-1
CAWSVLPGWTEAFF	TGTGCCTGGAGTGTACTTCCAGGGTGGACTGAAGCTTTCTTT	NA	TRBJ1-1	medium-sized	TRBV30
CASRITALAGGPTGELFF	TGTGCCAGCAGAATTACAGCACTAGCGGGGGGACCCACCGGGGAGCTGTTTTTT	TRBD2	TRBJ2-2	NA	TRBV27
CASSFRGSSRNEQFF	TGTGCCAGCAGTTTTCGGGGGAGTAGTAGGAATGAGCAGTTCTTC	NA	TRBJ2-1	NA	TRBV28
CASSQDWNPDPDTQYF	TGTGCCAGCAGCCAAGATTGGAATCCGGATCCAGATACGCAGTATTTT	NA	TRBJ2-3	once	TRBV4-2
CASTEAGAYTGELFF	TGTGCCAGTACCGAGGCAGGGGCCTACACCGGGGAGCTGTTTTTT	NA	TRBJ2-2	NA	TRBV27
CASSSEGVWMDYGYTF	TGCGCCAGCAGCTCTGAGGGGGTCTGGATGGACTATGGCTACACCTTC	NA	TRBJ1-2	NA	TRBV5-1
CASSINYEQYF	TGTGCCAGCAGCATAAACTACGAGCAGTACTTC	NA	TRBJ2-7	NA	TRBV13
CASSGGILAKNIQYF	TGTGCCAGTAGCGGGGGGATCCTAGCCAAAAACATTCAGTACTTC	TRBD2	TRBJ2-4	NA	TRBV19
CASSLGQGAPYNEQFF	TGTGCCAGCAGCTTGGGACAGGGGGCCCCCTACAATGAGCAGTTCTTC	TRBD1	TRBJ2-1	NA	TRBV5-8